This T cell receptor (beta chain) was profiled in a study of blood T cell repertoires in COVID-19 (dated by TCRdb to 2018 to 2021). Study-wide context: The collaborator samples originated in the United States, Italy and Spain and spanned the acute and convalescent phases of COVID-19. The repertoires were released in a freely available public database intended as a resource for research on the immune response to SARS-CoV-2. Where available, HLA class I and class II types were taken from metadata supplied by the sample provider and were not determined by assay-based typing. A de-identified subject ID, COVID-19 status, age in years and sex were almost always included in the sample metadata. The samples were drawn from two sources: the first 160 participants of the ongoing ImmuneRACE study, and over 950 subjects contributed by 6 global collaborators. The prospective study material was composed of cDNA or gDNA derived from T cells, B-cell-depleted T cells, or PBMCs. Subjects who had been exposed to COVID-19, were actively infected with it, or had recovered from it provided the deeply sampled blood TCRbeta repertoires that made up the dataset.

Each collaborating institution followed its own protocols to collect whole blood in K2EDTA tubes. For TCRbeta analysis, collaborators shipped samples in one of three forms: frozen whole blood, isolated PBMCs, or DNA extracted from either of those sample types. Overall study results and their limits: The quantity of clinical and demographic metadata differed by source and by participant and was supplied without curation.

Counted from cysteine to phenylalanine, this CDR3 has 15 amino acids. The read is trimmed to its CDR3 DNA, 45 bases read in frame from base 1. For CDR1 and CDR2, the germline V gene (reference sequence) lists LNHDA and SQIVND. V is cut by 5 bases and J by 2 bases, and the space between the germline ends is 13 bases. This clone showed up just a few times. Its antigen is not yet known. No much larger clone exists at a distance of one base, and base qualities are not known. TCRbeta CDR3 regions were amplified from genomic DNA using the immunoSEQ Assay, a bias-controlled multiplex PCR. In the authors' own workflow: Nucleated cell counts per sample were estimated from amplification of reference gene primers within the assay. To quantify the absolute abundance of each unique TCRbeta CDR3 rearrangement, sequence reads were collapsed and filtered. For each sample, productive Simpson clonality was calculated by taking the square root of Simpson's diversity index across productive rearrangements. TCRdb re-hosts the immuneACCESS table, in-frame sequences only. Its copies lack some clones; in the studies checked, an unresolved V gene accounts for under half of them, and the cause for the rest is not known. That table gives V, J and clone size, and the DNA gave D and trimming. The sample table records about 94,000 clones; around 80% of these occur just once. Around 19% of the sample belongs to the ten largest clones.

The receptor was isolated from a human donor in a cohort sampled during active COVID-19. Recombination joined TRBV19 with TRBJ1-3; TRBD1 is a weak D gene call, 5 bases matching. The source material was peripheral blood. The CDR3 protein: CASSADTSPGNTIYF. The DNA reads as follows: TGTGCCAGTAGTGCGGACACTTCTCCTGGAAACACCATATATTTT.